This paragraph covers one T cell receptor (beta chain) sequence. The target antigen is unknown. These data belong to a study of cytomegalovirus exposure and HLA in healthy donors. General study results and limits: Cytomegalovirus status was reportedly diagnosed by the classifier with high specificity and sensitivity.

PCR primers comprised 60 Vbeta and 13 Jbeta primers. The protocol was immunoSEQ multiplex PCR, while the TCRdb copy is restricted to in-frame clones and leaves out a portion. The data show under 200,000 clones, approximately 80% seen once. The TCR originated in a woman under 30 in good health and CMV-seronegative. Sequenced material: PBMCs.

The CDR3 region is CASSPNRGMNTEAFF. The CDR3 nucleotides read TGTGCCAGCTCACCAAACAGGGGTATGAACACTGAAGCTTTCTTT. This chain connects TRBV18 to TRBJ1-1, with 7 bases fitting TRBD1. Germline V lookup: CDR1 KGHSH, CDR2 LQKENI. Losses at the gene ends were 2 bases for V and 0 bases for J; bases not matched to a gene: 3. The CDR3 covers 15 residues.